Included here is one T cell receptor (beta chain) sequence, with context. This sample was taken from a study of blood T cell repertoires in COVID-19. Here immunoSEQ multiplex PCR was the method, and the copy in TCRdb shows in-frame clones only, minus some. This sample carries roughly 200,000 clones, approximately 85% of them seen once, and the ten largest clones take roughly 4.6%. V was pared by 7 bases and J by 3 bases, with 5 bases of the junction left unmatched. This CDR3 has 14 residues. Germline V gene sequence: CDR1 LNHDA, CDR2 SQIVND (reference sequence). The TCR comes from a woman between 65 and 79 years old with active or convalescent COVID-19. The J gene is TRBJ2-2, the V gene TRBV19, with 7 bases that match TRBD2. Sequenced input: peripheral blood. CDR3 sequence: CASTMGRDTGELFF. CDR3 sequence (DNA): TGTGCCAGTACCATGGGGAGGGACACCGGGGAGCTGTTTTTT. Together with reference TRBV19 and TRBJ2-2, the CDR3 gives the full variable domain: DGGITQSPKYLFRKEGQNVTLSCEQNLNHDAMYWYRQDPGQGLRLIYYSQIVNDFQKGDIAEGYSVSREKKESFPLTVTSAQKNPTAFYLCASTMGRDTGELFFGEGSRLTVL.